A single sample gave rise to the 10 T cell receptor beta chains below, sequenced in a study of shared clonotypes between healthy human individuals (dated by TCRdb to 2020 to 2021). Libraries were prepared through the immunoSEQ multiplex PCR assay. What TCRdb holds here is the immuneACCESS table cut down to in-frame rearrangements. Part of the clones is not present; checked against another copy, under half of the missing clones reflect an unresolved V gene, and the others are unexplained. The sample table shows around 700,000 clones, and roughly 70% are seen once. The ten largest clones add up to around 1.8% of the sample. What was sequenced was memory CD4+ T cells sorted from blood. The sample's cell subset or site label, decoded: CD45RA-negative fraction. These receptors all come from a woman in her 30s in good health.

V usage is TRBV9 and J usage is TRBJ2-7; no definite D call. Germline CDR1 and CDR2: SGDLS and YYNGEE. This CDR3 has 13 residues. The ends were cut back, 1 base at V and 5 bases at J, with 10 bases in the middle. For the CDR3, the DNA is TGTGCCAGCAGCGTAAGTATGTGGAACGAGCAGTACTTC. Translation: CASSVSMWNEQYF.

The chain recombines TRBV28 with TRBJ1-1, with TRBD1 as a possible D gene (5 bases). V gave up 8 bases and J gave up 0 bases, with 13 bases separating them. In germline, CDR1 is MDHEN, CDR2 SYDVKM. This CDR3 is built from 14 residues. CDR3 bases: TGTGCCAGCGGACCCAGGGATCTGAACACTGAAGCTTTCTTT. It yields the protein CASGPRDLNTEAFF.

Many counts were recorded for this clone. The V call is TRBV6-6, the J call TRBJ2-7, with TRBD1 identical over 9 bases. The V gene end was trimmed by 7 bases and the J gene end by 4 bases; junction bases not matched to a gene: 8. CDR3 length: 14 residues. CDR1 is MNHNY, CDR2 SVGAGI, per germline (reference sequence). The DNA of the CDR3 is TGTGCCAGCAACACACAGGGGGCTAAGTACGAGCAGTACTTC. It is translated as CASNTQGAKYEQYF.

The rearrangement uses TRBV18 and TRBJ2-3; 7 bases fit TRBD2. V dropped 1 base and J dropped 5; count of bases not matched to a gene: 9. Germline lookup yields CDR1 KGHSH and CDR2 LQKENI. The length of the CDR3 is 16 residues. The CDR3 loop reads CASSPRREYFVDTQYF. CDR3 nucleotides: TGTGCCAGCTCACCACGGCGGGAGTATTTCGTAGATACGCAGTATTTT.

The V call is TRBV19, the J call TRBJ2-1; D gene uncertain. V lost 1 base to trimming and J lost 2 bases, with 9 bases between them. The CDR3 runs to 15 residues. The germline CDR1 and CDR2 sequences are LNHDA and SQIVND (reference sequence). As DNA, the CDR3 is TGTGCCAGTAGTATAGGGGGATATACCTACAATGAGCAGTTCTTC. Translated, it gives CASSIGGYTYNEQFF.

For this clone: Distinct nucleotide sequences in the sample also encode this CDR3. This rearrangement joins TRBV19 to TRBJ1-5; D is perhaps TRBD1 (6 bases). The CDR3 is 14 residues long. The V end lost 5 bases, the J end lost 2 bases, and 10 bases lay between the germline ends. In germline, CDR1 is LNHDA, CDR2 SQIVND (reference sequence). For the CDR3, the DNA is TGTGCCAGTAGTGTACAGGGAGGCAATCAGCCCCAGCATTTT. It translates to CASSVQGGNQPQHF. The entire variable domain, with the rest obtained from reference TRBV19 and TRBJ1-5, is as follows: DGGITQSPKYLFRKEGQNVTLSCEQNLNHDAMYWYRQDPGQGLRLIYYSQIVNDFQKGDIAEGYSVSREKKESFPLTVTSAQKNPTAFYLCASSVQGGNQPQHFGDGTRLSIL.

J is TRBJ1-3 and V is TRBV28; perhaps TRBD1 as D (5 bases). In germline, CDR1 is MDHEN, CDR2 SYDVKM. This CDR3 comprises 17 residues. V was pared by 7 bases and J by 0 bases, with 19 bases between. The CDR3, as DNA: TGTGCCAGCACCTTGGTGGGGCCCAAACCCTCTGGAAACACCATATATTTT. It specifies CASTLVGPKPSGNTIYF.

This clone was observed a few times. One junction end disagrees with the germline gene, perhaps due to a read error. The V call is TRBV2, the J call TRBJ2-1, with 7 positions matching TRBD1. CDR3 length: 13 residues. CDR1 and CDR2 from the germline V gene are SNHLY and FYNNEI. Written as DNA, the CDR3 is TGTGCCAGCAGTGCGGGGCTTGACAGGGAGCGGTTCTTC. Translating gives CASSAGLDRERFF.

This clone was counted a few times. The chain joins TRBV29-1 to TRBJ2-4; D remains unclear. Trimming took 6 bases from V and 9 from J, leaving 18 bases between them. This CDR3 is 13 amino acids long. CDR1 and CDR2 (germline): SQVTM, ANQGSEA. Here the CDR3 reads CSVRRTGEFIQYF. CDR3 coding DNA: TGCAGCGTGAGAAGGACGGGCGAGTTCATTCAGTACTTC.

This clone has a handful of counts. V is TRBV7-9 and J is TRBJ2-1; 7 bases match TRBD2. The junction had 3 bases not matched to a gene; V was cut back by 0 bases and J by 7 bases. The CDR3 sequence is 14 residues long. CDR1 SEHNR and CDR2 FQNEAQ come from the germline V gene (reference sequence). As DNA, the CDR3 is TGTGCCAGCAGCTTAGCGGCGGGAGTGAATGAGCAGTTCTTC. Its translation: CASSLAAGVNEQFF.